Listed below are T cell receptor beta chains from one sample, sequenced in a study of T cells after yellow fever vaccination. TCRdb re-derived calls from the 5' RACE reads in MiXCR, one entry per CDR3 protein. The data show some 320,000 distinct CDR3 sequences, with over 8% seen just once and more than 15% held by the top ten. Sequenced here: PBMCs, sampled on the day of the first yellow fever vaccination. The origin of the receptors is a man younger than 30 who received the YFV17D yellow fever vaccine. The conserved cysteine and the conserved F or W are not part of the CDR3 here. Each record gives: V gene, J gene, CDR3 protein.

v_call: TRBV12-3/TRBV12-4; j_call: TRBJ2-7; cdr3_aa: ASSFGRGYAYEQY
v_call: TRBV28; j_call: TRBJ2-1; cdr3_aa: ASTPGGADEQF
v_call: TRBV19; j_call: TRBJ1-5; cdr3_aa: ASSMGTGKSGQPQH
v_call: TRBV5-5; j_call: TRBJ2-7; cdr3_aa: ASSVGLSCEQY
v_call: TRBV11-2; j_call: TRBJ1-1; cdr3_aa: ASSYVRGTEAF
v_call: TRBV7-9; j_call: TRBJ2-5; cdr3_aa: ASSLLQGLGETQY
v_call: TRBV6-2/TRBV6-3; j_call: TRBJ2-5; cdr3_aa: ASTPKGTTQY
v_call: TRBV7-2; j_call: TRBJ2-5; cdr3_aa: ASSVGTSGVVTQY
v_call: TRBV2; j_call: TRBJ1-4; cdr3_aa: ASSDFQGRGNEKLF
v_call: TRBV7-2; j_call: TRBJ2-3; cdr3_aa: ASSLVVGTDTQY
v_call: TRBV6-2/TRBV6-3; j_call: TRBJ2-3; cdr3_aa: ASTHGLADTDTQY
v_call: TRBV7-2; j_call: TRBJ2-3; cdr3_aa: ASSLFRGGTDTQY
v_call: TRBV10-3; j_call: TRBJ2-1; cdr3_aa: AISDSGGPSYNEQF
v_call: TRBV7-9; j_call: TRBJ2-7; cdr3_aa: ASSLAPRGQY
v_call: TRBV24-1; j_call: TRBJ2-1; cdr3_aa: ATSDRVAGGFDEQF
v_call: TRBV12-3/TRBV12-4; j_call: TRBJ2-3; cdr3_aa: ASSFFADTQY
v_call: TRBV18; j_call: TRBJ1-4; cdr3_aa: ASSPREANEKLF
v_call: TRBV5-1; j_call: TRBJ2-5; cdr3_aa: ASSVRDAQETQY
v_call: TRBV15; j_call: TRBJ1-5; cdr3_aa: ATSREGRGNQPQH
v_call: TRBV20-1; j_call: TRBJ1-2; cdr3_aa: SASRYGYGYT
v_call: TRBV11-2; j_call: TRBJ2-3; cdr3_aa: ASSLTYEQGGDPDTQY
v_call: TRBV7-8; j_call: TRBJ2-5; cdr3_aa: ASSSATWETQY
v_call: TRBV6-5; j_call: TRBJ2-2; cdr3_aa: ASSYSGGAGTGELF
v_call: TRBV9; j_call: TRBJ2-3; cdr3_aa: ASGAGLSTDTQY
v_call: TRBV9; j_call: TRBJ2-4; cdr3_aa: ASSVGGTQLAKNIQY
v_call: TRBV7-2; j_call: TRBJ2-1; cdr3_aa: ASSSQRGNEQF
v_call: TRBV3-1; j_call: TRBJ2-5; cdr3_aa: ASSPPAGGRETQY
v_call: TRBV20-1; j_call: TRBJ2-1; cdr3_aa: SARRRASGFNEQF
v_call: TRBV5-1; j_call: TRBJ2-1; cdr3_aa: ASSLLDEQF
v_call: TRBV12-3/TRBV12-4; j_call: TRBJ2-5; cdr3_aa: ASSLEGTQY
v_call: TRBV3-1; j_call: TRBJ2-3; cdr3_aa: ASSQETGTLDTDTQY
v_call: TRBV12-3/TRBV12-4; j_call: TRBJ1-4; cdr3_aa: ASVEAGAANEKLF
v_call: TRBV27; j_call: TRBJ2-2; cdr3_aa: ASSDPYGGGTGELF
v_call: TRBV19; j_call: TRBJ2-6; cdr3_aa: ASSIPNGGGPGANVLT
v_call: TRBV19; j_call: TRBJ1-2; cdr3_aa: ASSGSGLQIYGYT
v_call: TRBV9; j_call: TRBJ2-3; cdr3_aa: ASNLRGTASTDTQY
v_call: TRBV4-1; j_call: TRBJ1-5; cdr3_aa: ASSQDGAAGRLPQH
v_call: TRBV4-3; j_call: TRBJ1-1; cdr3_aa: ASSQDRGLSSGETEAF
v_call: TRBV7-9; j_call: TRBJ1-6; cdr3_aa: ASREADRLNSPLH
v_call: TRBV30; j_call: TRBJ1-4; cdr3_aa: AWSRQAEKLF
v_call: TRBV11-2; j_call: TRBJ2-1; cdr3_aa: ASNGDPYNEQF
v_call: TRBV20-1; j_call: TRBJ2-1; cdr3_aa: SARGAPGENEQF